The 17 T cell receptor beta chains below all came from one sample that was sequenced in a study of T cell changes during pregnancy in multiple sclerosis. Clones were sequenced by immunoSEQ multiplex PCR, and TCRdb holds only the in-frame ones, with some missing. The sample gives roughly 38,000 clones, under 95% of which show up once; under 0.75% is in the top ten. Specimen: CD4+ T cells from peripheral blood mononuclear cells, collected in the second trimester of pregnancy. The source is a female donor in good health, enrolled as a control in a pregnancy study.

The V call is TRBV6-5, the J call TRBJ1-2; D may be TRBD1 (5 bases). The germline gives CDR1 MNHEY, CDR2 SVGAGI. Trimming pared 8 bases from V and 7 bases from J, leaving 14 bases between. The CDR3 totals 12 residues. CDR3 sequence: CASGPQGAGYTF. CDR3 nucleotide sequence: TGTGCCAGCGGCCCCCAGGGTGCTGGCTACACCTTC.

The J gene is TRBJ1-2, the V gene TRBV23-1, with 9 bases aligning to TRBD1. TRBV23-1 has ORF status, its function being uncertain. J lost 4 bases, V lost 7 bases, and 4 bases had no gene match. This CDR3 has 13 amino acids. The CDR3 is CASKGTGSYGYTF. DNA for the CDR3: TGCGCCAGCAAAGGGACAGGGAGCTATGGCTACACCTTC.

V usage is TRBV19 and J usage is TRBJ1-1; 7 bases match TRBD1. CDR3 length: 14 residues. Trimming cost V 6 bases and J 0 bases; bases outside gene matches: 4. The germline gives CDR1 LNHDA, CDR2 SQIVND (reference sequence). The CDR3 loop reads CASRRGHLNTEAFF. The CDR3 DNA is TGTGCCAGTAGAAGGGGGCACTTGAACACTGAAGCTTTCTTT.

This clone turned up a few times. The identical CDR3 is also encoded by other nucleotide sequences in the sample. This chain links TRBV13 with TRBJ2-7; 13 bases line up with TRBD2. Trimming at V came to 5 bases and at J to 5 bases, leaving 6 bases not matched to a gene. The CDR3 runs to 15 residues. Per germline, CDR1 PRHDT and CDR2 FYEKMQ (reference sequence). The CDR3 coding sequence is TGTGCCAGCAGCCCGAGACTAGCGGGGGGTGACGAGCAGTACTTC. Amino acid sequence: CASSPRLAGGDEQYF.

The chain employs TRBV7-2 and TRBJ2-5, with D possibly TRBD2 on 7 matching bases. CDR1 is SGHTA, CDR2 FQGNSA, per germline. Trimming took 3 bases from V and 4 from J, leaving 12 bases between them. This CDR3 region has 14 residues. CDR3 in amino acids: CASSLGGGRETQYF. CDR3 DNA: TGTGCCAGCAGCTTGGGGGGGGGCCGAGAGACCCAGTACTTC. The full variable domain, its missing parts supplied by reference TRBV7-2 and TRBJ2-5, is GAGVSQSPSNKVTEKGKDVELRCDPISGHTALYWYRQSLGQGLEFLIYFQGNSAPDKSGLPSDRFSAERTGGSVSTLTIQRTQQEDSAVYLCASSLGGGRETQYFGPGTRLLVL.

The chain couples TRBV10-2 to TRBJ2-7, with 10 bases that match TRBD1. CDR3 length: 16 amino acids. Germline CDR1 and CDR2: WSHSY and SAAADI. The V segment lost 6 bases and the J segment 2 bases; nucleotides outside the gene matches: 10. CDR3 sequence reads: CASSDYRDRGTYEQYF. The CDR3 DNA reads as TGCGCCAGCAGCGACTACCGGGACAGGGGTACCTACGAGCAGTACTTC.

This chain's CDR3 is CAWSRGQTYEQYF. DNA for the CDR3: TGTGCCTGGAGTAGGGGACAGACCTACGAGCAGTACTTC. The chain joins TRBV30 to TRBJ2-7; 7 bases are a match to TRBD1. Unmatched junction bases numbered 3, after V lost 2 bases and J lost 2 bases. Germline V gene data show CDR1 as GTSNPN and CDR2 as SVGIG (reference sequence). The CDR3 covers 13 residues.

The V gene is TRBV7-8, the J gene TRBJ1-5; 7 nucleotides agree with TRBD1. This CDR3 contains 14 residues. Germline V lookup: CDR1 SGHVS, CDR2 FQNEAQ. J was trimmed by 7 bases and V by 4 bases; bases with no gene match: 7. The CDR3 sequence: CASSYTGVNQPQHF. The CDR3, as DNA: TGTGCCAGCAGCTACACAGGGGTAAACCAGCCCCAGCATTTT.

The chain recombines TRBV4-1 with TRBJ2-1, with a possible D match to TRBD1 (6 bases). Germline CDR1 reads MGHRA; CDR2 reads YSYEKL. This CDR3 is 15 amino acids long. V lost 4 bases, J lost 5 bases, and 15 bases lay in between. CDR3 sequence (DNA): TGCGCCAGCAGCCGTACAGGACAGTCAAACAATGAGCAGTTCTTC. It yields the protein CASSRTGQSNNEQFF.

The chain joins TRBV7-9 to TRBJ1-6; perhaps TRBD1 as D (6 bases). V was clipped by 0 bases and J by 7 bases, with 10 bases between them. Germline-derived CDR1 and CDR2 are SEHNR and FQNEAQ (reference sequence). The CDR3 is made up of 15 amino acids. The CDR3 DNA follows: TGTGCCAGCAGCTTAGCCACAGGGACCAATTCACCCCTCCACTTT. Residues: CASSLATGTNSPLHF.

The chain links TRBV7-2 to TRBJ1-6; 7 bases fit TRBD1. Germline V lookup: CDR1 SGHTA, CDR2 FQGNSA. V was clipped by 5 bases and J by 4 bases; unmatched bases: 2. CDR3 length: 14 residues. CDR3 sequence reads: CASSEGQYNSPLHF. The CDR3 DNA is TGTGCCAGCAGCGAGGGACAGTATAATTCACCCCTCCACTTT.

The gene calls are TRBV18 and TRBJ2-2; 7 nucleotides line up with TRBD1. CDR3 length: 15 amino acids. Trimming took 6 bases from V and 5 from J; bases not matched to a gene: 9. CDR1 KGHSH and CDR2 LQKENI come from the germline V gene. CDR3 amino acids: CASSNANRGTGELFF. The CDR3 DNA sequence: TGTGCCAGCTCGAACGCGAACAGGGGAACCGGGGAGCTGTTTTTT. The complete variable domain, with remaining parts taken from reference TRBV18 and TRBJ2-2, reads NAGVMQNPRHLVRRRGQEARLRCSPMKGHSHVYWYRQLPEEGLKFMVYLQKENIIDESGMPKERFSAEFPKEGPSILRIQQVVRGDSAAYFCASSNANRGTGELFFGEGSRLTVL.

The V and J genes are TRBV28 and TRBJ2-1; 7 positions agree with TRBD2. V shed 4 bases, J shed 2 bases, and the junction held 5 bases outside the gene matches. The CDR3 runs 15 residues. Germline V gene lookup returns CDR1 MDHEN and CDR2 SYDVKM. The CDR3 DNA follows: TGTGCCAGCAGTTCCCTCAGCGGGGCCTACAATGAGCAGTTCTTC. This encodes CASSSLSGAYNEQFF. The complete variable domain, with remaining parts taken from reference TRBV28 and TRBJ2-1, reads DVKVTQSSRYLVKRTGEKVFLECVQDMDHENMFWYRQDPGLGLRLIYFSYDVKMKEKGDIPEGYSVSREKKERFSLILESASTNQTSMYLCASSSLSGAYNEQFFGPGTRLTVL.

The sample holds a few counts of this clone. The CDR3 nucleotides are TGTGCCAGCAGTAATCCTAGACAGGACGGCTACACCTTC. Its protein product is CASSNPRQDGYTF. V usage is TRBV6-6 and J usage is TRBJ1-2; D perhaps matches TRBD1 (6 bases). There are 13 residues in the CDR3. The V end lost 5 bases, the J end lost 8 bases, and 15 bases lay between the germline ends. Per the germline V gene, CDR1 is MNHNY and CDR2 is SVGAGI (reference sequence).

Remarks on this clone: Within the sample, other DNA sequences also encode this same CDR3. This sequence joins TRBV7-9 and TRBJ1-5; TRBD1 might be the D (6 bases). Trimming removed 1 base from V and 2 bases from J, with 6 bases in between. Germline V gives CDR1 SEHNR, CDR2 FQNEAQ (reference sequence). There are 14 residues in the CDR3. The CDR3 coding sequence is TGTGCCAGCAGCTTAGGACAGGGCAATCAGCCCCAGCATTTT. Translated: CASSLGQGNQPQHF.

The DNA for the CDR3 is TGCGCCAGCAGCTTAGGGGCCCGAGGCGATGGCTACACCTTC. This codes for CASSLGARGDGYTF. The V gene is TRBV5-1, the J gene TRBJ1-2, with TRBD1 as a possible D gene (5 bases). There are 14 residues in the CDR3. Trimming removed 2 bases from V and 6 bases from J, with 14 bases in between. Per germline, CDR1 SGHRS and CDR2 YFSETQ.

Concerning this clone itself: An end of the junction does not agree with germline; a read error may underlie this. The gene calls are TRBV27 and TRBJ1-4; 7 bases fit TRBD1. Per the germline V gene, CDR1 is MNHEY and CDR2 is SMNVEV (reference sequence). The CDR3 loop spans 17 amino acids. CDR3 nucleotides: TGTACCAGCAGGGGCTCTCAAAGGGGGCTGGGGAGTGAAAAACTGTTTTTT. Residues: CTSRGSQRGLGSEKLFF. The full variable domain, rest sourced from reference TRBV27 and TRBJ1-4, is EAQVTQNPRYLITVTGKKLTVTCSQNMNHEYMSWYRQDPGLGLRQIYYSMNVEVTDKGDVPEGYKVSRKEKRNFPLILESPSPNQTSLYFCTSRGSQRGLGSEKLFFGSGTQLSVL.